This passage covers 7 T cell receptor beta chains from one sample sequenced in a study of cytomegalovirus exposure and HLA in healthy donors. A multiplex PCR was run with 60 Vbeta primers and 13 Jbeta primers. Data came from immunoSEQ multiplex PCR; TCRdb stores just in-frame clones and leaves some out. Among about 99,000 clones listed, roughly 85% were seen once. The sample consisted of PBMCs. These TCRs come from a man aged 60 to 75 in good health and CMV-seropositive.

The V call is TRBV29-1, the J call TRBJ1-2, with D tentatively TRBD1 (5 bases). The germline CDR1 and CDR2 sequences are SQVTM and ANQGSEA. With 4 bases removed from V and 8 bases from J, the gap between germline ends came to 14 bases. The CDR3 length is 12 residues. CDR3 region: CSVATVPGGYTF. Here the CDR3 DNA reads TGCAGCGTTGCGACAGTCCCAGGCGGCTACACCTTC.

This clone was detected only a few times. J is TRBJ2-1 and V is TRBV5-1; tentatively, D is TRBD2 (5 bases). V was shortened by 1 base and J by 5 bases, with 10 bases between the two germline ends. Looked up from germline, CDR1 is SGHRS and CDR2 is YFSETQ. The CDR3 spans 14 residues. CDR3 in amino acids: CASSLPGIHNEQFF. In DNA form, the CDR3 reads TGCGCCAGCAGCTTGCCGGGGATTCACAATGAGCAGTTCTTC.

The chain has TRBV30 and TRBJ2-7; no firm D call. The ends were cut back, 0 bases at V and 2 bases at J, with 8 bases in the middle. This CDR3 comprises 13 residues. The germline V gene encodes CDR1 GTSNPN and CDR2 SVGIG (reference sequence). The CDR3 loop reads CAWSVSVAYEQYF. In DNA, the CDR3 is TGTGCCTGGAGTGTATCGGTGGCCTACGAGCAGTACTTC.

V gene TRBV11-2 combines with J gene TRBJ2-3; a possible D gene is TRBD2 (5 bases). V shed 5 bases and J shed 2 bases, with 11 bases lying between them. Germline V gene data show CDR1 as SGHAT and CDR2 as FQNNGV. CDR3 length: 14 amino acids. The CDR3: CASSRRGYTDTQYF. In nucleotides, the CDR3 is TGTGCCAGCAGCAGACGGGGTTACACAGATACGCAGTATTTT.

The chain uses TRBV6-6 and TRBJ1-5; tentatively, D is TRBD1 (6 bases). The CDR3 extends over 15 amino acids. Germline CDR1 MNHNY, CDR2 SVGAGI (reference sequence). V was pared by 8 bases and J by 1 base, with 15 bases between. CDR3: CASGGGQGSNQPQHF. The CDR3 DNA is TGTGCCAGCGGGGGGGGGCAGGGCAGCAATCAGCCCCAGCATTTT.

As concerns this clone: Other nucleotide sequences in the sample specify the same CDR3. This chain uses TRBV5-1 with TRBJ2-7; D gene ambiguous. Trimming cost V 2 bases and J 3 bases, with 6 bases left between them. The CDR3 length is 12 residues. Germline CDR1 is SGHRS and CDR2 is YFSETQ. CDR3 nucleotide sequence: TGCGCCAGCAGCTTCAACAGCTACGAGCAGTACTTC. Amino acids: CASSFNSYEQYF.

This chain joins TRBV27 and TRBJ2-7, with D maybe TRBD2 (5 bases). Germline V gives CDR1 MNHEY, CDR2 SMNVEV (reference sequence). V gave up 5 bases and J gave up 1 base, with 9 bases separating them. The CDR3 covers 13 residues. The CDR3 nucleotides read TGTGCCAGCAGTATGAGGGAATCCTACGAGCAGTACTTC. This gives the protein CASSMRESYEQYF.